This TCR beta chain is from a study of blood T cell repertoires in COVID-19. About the study: Acute and convalescent COVID-19 samples came from the United States, Italy and Spain. Sources were T cells, B-cell-depleted T cells, or PBMCs; the material itself was cDNA or gDNA.

Original processing notes: The authors estimated nucleated cell counts from reference gene primer amplification. Profiled with immunoSEQ multiplex PCR; TCRdb holds only in-frame clones, not every one. V and J calls and clone size are copied from that table; D and trimming were computed from the DNA. The sample holds 150,000 or so clones, approximately 90% seen once. This clone has only one observation. V lost 2 bases and J 1 base, leaving 8 bases between the germline ends. CDR1 LNHDA and CDR2 SQIVND come from the germline V gene (reference sequence). The CDR3 is made up of 14 amino acids. The chain links TRBV19 to TRBJ2-5; D possibly corresponds to TRBD2 (6 bases). The TCR sequence derives from a man aged 55 to 70 with acute or convalescent COVID-19. Specimen: peripheral blood. CDR3 region: CASSIMGGQETQYF. Here the CDR3 DNA reads TGTGCCAGTAGTATAATGGGGGGCCAAGAGACCCAGTACTTC.